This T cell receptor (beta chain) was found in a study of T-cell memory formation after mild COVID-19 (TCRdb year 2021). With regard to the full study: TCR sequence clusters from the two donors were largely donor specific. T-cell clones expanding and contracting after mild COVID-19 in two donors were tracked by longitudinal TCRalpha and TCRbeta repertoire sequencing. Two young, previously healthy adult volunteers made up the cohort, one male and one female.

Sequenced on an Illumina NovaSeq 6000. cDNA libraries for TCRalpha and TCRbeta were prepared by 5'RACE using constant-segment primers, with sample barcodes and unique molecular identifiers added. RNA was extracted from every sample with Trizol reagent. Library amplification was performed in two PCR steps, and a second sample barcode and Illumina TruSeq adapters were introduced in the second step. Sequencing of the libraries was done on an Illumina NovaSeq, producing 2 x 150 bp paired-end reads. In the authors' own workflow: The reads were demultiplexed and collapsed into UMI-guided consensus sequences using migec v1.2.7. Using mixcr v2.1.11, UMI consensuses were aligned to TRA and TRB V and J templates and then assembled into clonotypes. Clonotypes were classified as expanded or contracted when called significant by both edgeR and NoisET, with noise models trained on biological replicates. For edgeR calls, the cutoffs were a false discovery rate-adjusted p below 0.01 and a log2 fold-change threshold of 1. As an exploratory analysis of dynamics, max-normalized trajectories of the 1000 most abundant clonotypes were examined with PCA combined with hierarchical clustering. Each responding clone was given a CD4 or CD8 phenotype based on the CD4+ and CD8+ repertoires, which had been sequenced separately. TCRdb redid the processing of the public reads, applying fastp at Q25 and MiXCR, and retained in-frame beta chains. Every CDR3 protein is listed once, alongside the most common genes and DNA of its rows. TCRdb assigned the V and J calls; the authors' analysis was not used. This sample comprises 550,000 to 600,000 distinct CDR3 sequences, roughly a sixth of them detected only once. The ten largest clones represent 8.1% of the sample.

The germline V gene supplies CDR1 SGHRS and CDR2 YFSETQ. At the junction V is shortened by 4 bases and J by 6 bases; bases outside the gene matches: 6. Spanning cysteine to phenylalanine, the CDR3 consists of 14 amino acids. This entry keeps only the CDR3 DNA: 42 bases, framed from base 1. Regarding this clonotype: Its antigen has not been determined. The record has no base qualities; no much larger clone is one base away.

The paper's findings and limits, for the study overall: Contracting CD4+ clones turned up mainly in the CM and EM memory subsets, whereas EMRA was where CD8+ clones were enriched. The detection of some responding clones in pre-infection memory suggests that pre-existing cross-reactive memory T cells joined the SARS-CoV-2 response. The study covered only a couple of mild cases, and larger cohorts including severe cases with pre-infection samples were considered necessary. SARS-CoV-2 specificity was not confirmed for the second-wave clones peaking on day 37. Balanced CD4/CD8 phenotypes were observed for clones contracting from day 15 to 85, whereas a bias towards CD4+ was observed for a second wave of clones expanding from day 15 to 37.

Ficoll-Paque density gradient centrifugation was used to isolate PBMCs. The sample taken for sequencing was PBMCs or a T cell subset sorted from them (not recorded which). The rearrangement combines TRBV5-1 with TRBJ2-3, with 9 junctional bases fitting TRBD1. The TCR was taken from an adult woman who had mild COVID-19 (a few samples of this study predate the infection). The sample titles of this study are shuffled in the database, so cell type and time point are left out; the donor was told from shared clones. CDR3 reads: CASSDRGAIDTQYF. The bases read TGCGCCAGCAGCGACAGGGGGGCGATTGATACGCAGTATTTT.